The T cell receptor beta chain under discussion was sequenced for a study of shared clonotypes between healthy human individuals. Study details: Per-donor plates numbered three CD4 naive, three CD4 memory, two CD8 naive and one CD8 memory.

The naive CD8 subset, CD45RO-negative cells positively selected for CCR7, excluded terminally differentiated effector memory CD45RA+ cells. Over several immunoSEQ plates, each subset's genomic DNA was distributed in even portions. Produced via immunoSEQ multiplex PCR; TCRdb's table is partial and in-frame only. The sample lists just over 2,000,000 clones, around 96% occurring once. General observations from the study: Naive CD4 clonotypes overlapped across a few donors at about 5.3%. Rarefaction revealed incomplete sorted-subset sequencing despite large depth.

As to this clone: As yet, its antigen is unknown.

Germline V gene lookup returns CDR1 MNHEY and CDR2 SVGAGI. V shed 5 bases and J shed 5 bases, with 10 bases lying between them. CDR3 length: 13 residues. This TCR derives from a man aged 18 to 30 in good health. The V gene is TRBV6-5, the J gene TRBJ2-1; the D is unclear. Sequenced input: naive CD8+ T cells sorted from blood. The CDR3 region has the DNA TGTGCCAGCAGTAACCGACTGGACAATGAGCAGTTCTTC. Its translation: CASSNRLDNEQFF.